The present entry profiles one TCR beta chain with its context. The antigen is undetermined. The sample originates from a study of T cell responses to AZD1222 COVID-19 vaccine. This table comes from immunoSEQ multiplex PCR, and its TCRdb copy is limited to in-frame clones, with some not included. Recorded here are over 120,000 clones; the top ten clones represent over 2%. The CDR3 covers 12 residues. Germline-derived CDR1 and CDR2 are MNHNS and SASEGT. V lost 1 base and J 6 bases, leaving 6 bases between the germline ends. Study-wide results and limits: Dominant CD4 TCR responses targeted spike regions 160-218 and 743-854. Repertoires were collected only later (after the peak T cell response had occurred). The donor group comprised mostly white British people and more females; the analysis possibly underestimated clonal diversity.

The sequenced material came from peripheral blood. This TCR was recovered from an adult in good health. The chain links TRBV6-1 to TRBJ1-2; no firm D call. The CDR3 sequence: CASSEVKDGYTF. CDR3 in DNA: TGTGCCAGCAGTGAAGTGAAGGATGGCTACACCTTC.